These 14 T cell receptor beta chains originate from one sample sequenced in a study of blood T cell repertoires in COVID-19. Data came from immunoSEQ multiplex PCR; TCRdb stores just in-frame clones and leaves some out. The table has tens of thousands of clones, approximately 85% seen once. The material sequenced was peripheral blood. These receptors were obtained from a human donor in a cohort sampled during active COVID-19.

The CDR3 loop is CAWSTGLSDEKLFF. DNA of the CDR3: TGTGCCTGGAGTACGGGACTGAGCGATGAAAAACTGTTTTTT. The chain has TRBV30 and TRBJ1-4, with D possibly TRBD1 on 5 matching bases. Germline V lookup: CDR1 GTSNPN, CDR2 SVGIG (reference sequence). Trimming pared 2 bases from V and 6 bases from J, leaving 13 bases between. There are 14 residues in the CDR3.

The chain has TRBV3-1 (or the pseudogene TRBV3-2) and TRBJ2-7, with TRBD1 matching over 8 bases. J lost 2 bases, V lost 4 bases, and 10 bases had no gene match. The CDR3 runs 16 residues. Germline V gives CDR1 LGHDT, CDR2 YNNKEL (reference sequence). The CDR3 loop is CASSLHHRTGPYEQYF. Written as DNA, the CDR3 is TGTGCCAGCAGCCTCCACCACCGGACAGGGCCCTACGAGCAGTACTTC.

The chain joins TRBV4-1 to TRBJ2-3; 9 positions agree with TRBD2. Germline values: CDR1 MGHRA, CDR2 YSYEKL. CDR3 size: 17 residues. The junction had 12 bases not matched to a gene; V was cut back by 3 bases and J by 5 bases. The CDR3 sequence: CASSQRGVAGVVDTQYF. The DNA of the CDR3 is TGCGCCAGCAGCCAGCGGGGGGTAGCGGGGGTTGTAGATACGCAGTATTTT.

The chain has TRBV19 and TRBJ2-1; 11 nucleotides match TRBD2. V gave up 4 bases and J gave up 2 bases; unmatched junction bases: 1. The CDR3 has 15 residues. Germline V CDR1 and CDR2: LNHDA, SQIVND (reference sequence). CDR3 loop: CASSTLAGAYNEQFF. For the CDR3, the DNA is TGTGCCAGTAGTACACTAGCGGGGGCCTACAATGAGCAGTTCTTC. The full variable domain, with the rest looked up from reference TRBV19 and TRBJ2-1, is DGGITQSPKYLFRKEGQNVTLSCEQNLNHDAMYWYRQDPGQGLRLIYYSQIVNDFQKGDIAEGYSVSREKKESFPLTVTSAQKNPTAFYLCASSTLAGAYNEQFFGPGTRLTVL.

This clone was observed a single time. CDR3 nucleotide sequence: TGTGCCAGCAGCCCGCGACAGGGGACGGGTCAGCCCCAGCATTTT. Its translation is CASSPRQGTGQPQHF. The chain employs TRBV7-2 and TRBJ1-5, with 8 nucleotides matching TRBD1. Unmatched junction bases numbered 9, after V lost 5 bases and J lost 6 bases. Germline loops: CDR1 SGHTA, CDR2 FQGNSA. The CDR3 runs 15 residues.

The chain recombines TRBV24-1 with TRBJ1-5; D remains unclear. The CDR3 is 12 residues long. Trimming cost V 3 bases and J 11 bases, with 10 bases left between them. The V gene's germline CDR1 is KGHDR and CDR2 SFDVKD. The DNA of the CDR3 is TGTGCCACCAGTGATCCCCCGGGAGCCCAGCATTTT. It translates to CATSDPPGAQHF.

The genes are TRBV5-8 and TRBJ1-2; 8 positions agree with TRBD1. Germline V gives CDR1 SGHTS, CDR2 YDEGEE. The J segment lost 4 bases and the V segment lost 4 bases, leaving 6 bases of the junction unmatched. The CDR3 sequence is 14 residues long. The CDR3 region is CASSPDRGPYGYTF. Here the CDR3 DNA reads TGTGCCAGCAGCCCTGACAGGGGCCCCTATGGCTACACCTTC.

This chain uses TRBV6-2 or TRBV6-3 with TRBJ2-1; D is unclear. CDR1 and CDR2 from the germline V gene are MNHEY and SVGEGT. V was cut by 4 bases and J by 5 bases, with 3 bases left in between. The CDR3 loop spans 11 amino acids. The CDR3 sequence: CASSFDNEQFF. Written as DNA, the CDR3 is TGTGCCAGCAGTTTCGACAATGAGCAGTTCTTC.

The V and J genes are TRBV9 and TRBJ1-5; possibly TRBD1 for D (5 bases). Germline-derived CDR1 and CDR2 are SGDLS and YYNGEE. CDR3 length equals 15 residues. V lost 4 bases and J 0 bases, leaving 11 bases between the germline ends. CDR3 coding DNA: TGTGCCAGCAGCCCCCTCGGGGGTAGCAATCAGCCCCAGCATTTT. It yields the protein CASSPLGGSNQPQHF. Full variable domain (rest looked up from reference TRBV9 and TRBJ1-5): DSGVTQTPKHLITATGQRVTLRCSPRSGDLSVYWYQQSLDQGLQFLIQYYNGEERAKGNILERFSAQQFPDLHSELNLSSLELGDSALYFCASSPLGGSNQPQHFGDGTRLSIL.

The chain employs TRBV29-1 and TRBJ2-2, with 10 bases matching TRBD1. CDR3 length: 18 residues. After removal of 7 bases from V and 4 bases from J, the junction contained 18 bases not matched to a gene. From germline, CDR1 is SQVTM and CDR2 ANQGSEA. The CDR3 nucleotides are TGCAGCGCTGGGGACAGGGGCTCCTCCAATAGCCCCACCGGGGAGCTGTTTTTT. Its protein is CSAGDRGSSNSPTGELFF.

The CDR3 bases are TGTGCCAGCCGTGATTCTAGCGGGAGGTACGACGAGCAGTACTTC. It translates to CASRDSSGRYDEQYF. The rearrangement links TRBV28 to TRBJ2-7; 11 bases line up with TRBD2. V shed 8 bases and J 5 bases; nucleotides not matched to a gene: 11. Per the germline V gene, CDR1 is MDHEN and CDR2 is SYDVKM. The CDR3 extends over 15 amino acids.

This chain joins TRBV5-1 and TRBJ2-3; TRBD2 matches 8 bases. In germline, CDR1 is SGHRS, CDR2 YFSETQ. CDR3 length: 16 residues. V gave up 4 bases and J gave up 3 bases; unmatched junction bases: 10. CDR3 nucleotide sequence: TGCGCCAGCAGCGCGAGGGGGGGACTAGAAACAGATACGCAGTATTTT. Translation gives CASSARGGLETDTQYF.

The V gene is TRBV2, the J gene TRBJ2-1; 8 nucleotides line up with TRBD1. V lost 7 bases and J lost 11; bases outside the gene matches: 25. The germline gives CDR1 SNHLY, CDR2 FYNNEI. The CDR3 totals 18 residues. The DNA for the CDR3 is TGTGCCAGCACCGGTCCCCGATCAGGGGGCATCGGGCACGGGCAGCAGTTCTTC. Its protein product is CASTGPRSGGIGHGQQFF.

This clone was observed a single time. The CDR3 DNA follows: TGTGCCAGCAGCTTGCCAGGCGGGGGGACCGGCAACGGGGAGCTGTTTTTT. Amino acid sequence: CASSLPGGGTGNGELFF. The V call is TRBV5-4, the J call TRBJ2-2, with 8 bases that match TRBD2. This CDR3 is 17 amino acids long. With V trimmed by 1 base and J by 7 bases, 12 bases remained unmatched. CDR1 is SGHNT, CDR2 YYREEE, per germline (reference sequence).